A selection of T cell receptor beta chains follows, all from one sample in a study of CD8 T cells in ankylosing spondylitis. One entry per CDR3 protein results from TCRdb running MiXCR on the 5' RACE reads. The table records about 270,000 distinct CDR3 sequences, roughly 32% of them present only once. Sequencing used blood, either unsorted or a sorted T cell fraction (not recorded which). The origin of the receptors is a male donor with ankylosing spondylitis or in good health (not recorded which). Each CDR3 is given with its conserved first and last residue. Fields, in order: clone size, V gene, J gene, D gene, CDR3 length, CDR3 DNA, CDR3 protein. The D gene is left open where the match is weak. The size of a clone is reported for some rows only, either as once, few or many, or as a class for expanded clones.

>.|TRBV7-2|TRBJ1-3|.|16
TGTGCCAGCAGCATAGGGCCCCCGGTCTCTGGAAACACCATATATTTT
CASSIGPPVSGNTIYF
>.|TRBV4-1|TRBJ1-5|TRBD1|15
TGCGCCAGCAGCCCCACGGACAGGGCTGATCAGCCCCAGCATTTT
CASSPTDRADQPQHF
>.|TRBV20-1|TRBJ2-5|TRBD2|16
TGCAGTGCCAAGGGAGGGACTAGCGGGGGGCTGGAGACCCAGTACTTC
CSAKGGTSGGLETQYF
>.|TRBV7-9|TRBJ2-1|TRBD2|16
TGTGCCAGCAGACCCACTAGCGGGGGGCCCAGCAATGAGCAGTTCTTC
CASRPTSGGPSNEQFF
>few|TRBV10-3|TRBJ2-7|TRBD1|14
TGTGCCATCAGTGAGTCCCAGGGGGCCCACGAGCAGTACTTC
CAISESQGAHEQYF
>.|TRBV20-1|TRBJ2-1|TRBD2|16
TGCAGTGCTAGAGTTAGCGGGGGGCAAGGCTACAATGAGCAGTTCTTC
CSARVSGGQGYNEQFF
>few|TRBV29-1|TRBJ1-1|.|12
TGCAGCGTGGGGACGTTGAACACTGAAGCTTTCTTT
CSVGTLNTEAFF
>.|TRBV11-2|TRBJ2-3|TRBD2|16
TGTGCCAGCAGCTTAGAAGCGGGGGGGCCCACAGATACGCAGTATTTT
CASSLEAGGPTDTQYF
>few|TRBV5-1|TRBJ2-3|TRBD2|16
TGCGCCAGCAGCCTGGGACTAGGCACTAGCACAGATACGCAGTATTTT
CASSLGLGTSTDTQYF
>.|TRBV4-2|TRBJ2-3|TRBD1|14
TGTGCCAGCAGTATGGGACAGCCGGGGGATACGCAGTATTTT
CASSMGQPGDTQYF
>.|TRBV20-1|TRBJ2-4|.|14
TGCAGTGCTAGGGGAAGGGAGGATAGAAACATTCAGTACTTC
CSARGREDRNIQYF
>.|TRBV20-1|TRBJ2-3|.|16
TGCAGTGCTAGAGGGGGGTTGGGACTTATCACAGATACGCAGTATTTT
CSARGGLGLITDTQYF
>.|TRBV20-1|TRBJ2-5|.|13
TGCAGTGCTATTCGGGACGGCCAAGAGACCCAGTACTTC
CSAIRDGQETQYF
>.|TRBV4-2|TRBJ2-7|TRBD1|15
TGTGCCAGCAGCCCCCGGGACAGCGGCTCCTACGAGCAGTACTTC
CASSPRDSGSYEQYF
>.|TRBV12-3/TRBV12-4|TRBJ2-1|.|12
TGTGCCAGCAGTTGGGTCCCCAATGAGCAGTTCTTC
CASSWVPNEQFF
>few|TRBV12-3/TRBV12-4|TRBJ1-5|TRBD1|17
TGTGCCAGCAGTTTAGCCCAGGGCAGGGGGCAGGGTCAGCCCCAGCATTTT
CASSLAQGRGQGQPQHF
>few|TRBV7-9|TRBJ2-1|.|13
TGTGCCAGCAGCTTATTCTCAGGCAATGAGCAGTTCTTC
CASSLFSGNEQFF
>.|TRBV29-1|TRBJ2-1|.|14
TGCAGCGTTGTCACGGGGTTAGAGATCCATGAGCAGTTCTTC
CSVVTGLEIHEQFF
>.|TRBV6-5|TRBJ1-6|.|14
TGTGCCAGCAGTTATGCAGGGGAGAATTCACCCCTCCACTTT
CASSYAGENSPLHF
>.|TRBV9|TRBJ2-1|TRBD2|14
TGTGCCAGCAGCCCAACGGGACGGGGGGTTGAGCAGTTCTTC
CASSPTGRGVEQFF
>few|TRBV15|TRBJ2-5|.|13
TGTGCTGCCTCAGGGTGGGGACAAGAGACCCAGTACTTC
CAASGWGQETQYF
>.|TRBV12-3/TRBV12-4|TRBJ2-1|.|13
TGTGCCAGCAGCTCGGACTACTACAATGAGCAGTTCTTC
CASSSDYYNEQFF
>.|TRBV5-5|TRBJ2-7|.|13
TGTGCCAGCGGCCCGGGGATAACCTACGAGCAGTACTTC
CASGPGITYEQYF
>many|TRBV12-3/TRBV12-4|TRBJ2-2|.|20
TGTGCCAGCAGGCCCCGCACCGGGACGGACGATAACCCAAACACCGGGGAGCTGTTTTTT
CASRPRTGTDDNPNTGELFF
>.|TRBV12-3/TRBV12-4|TRBJ1-2|.|14
TGTGCCAGCAGTTCGACCCTACAGGAGGGGGGCTACACCTTC
CASSSTLQEGGYTF
>.|TRBV7-9|TRBJ2-5|TRBD1|15
TGTGCCAGCAGCTCCGATCTGGACAGGGCGTGGACCCAGTACTTC
CASSSDLDRAWTQYF
>medium-sized|TRBV29-1|TRBJ1-1|TRBD1|15
TGCAGCGTCCCAACCGGGACAGGGGCGAACACTGAAGCTTTCTTT
CSVPTGTGANTEAFF
>many|TRBV12-3/TRBV12-4|TRBJ2-1|.|15
TGTGCCAGCATGAGGAGGGGCAGGGGATCGGTTGAGCAGTTCTTC
CASMRRGRGSVEQFF
>.|TRBV6-5|TRBJ2-3|.|15
TGTGCCAGCAGTTACGGGATTAGCGGCACAGATACGCAGTATTTT
CASSYGISGTDTQYF
>few|TRBV7-9|TRBJ2-3|TRBD2|15
TGTGCCAGCAGCTTCCCGACTAGCGGGGGAGATACGCAGTATTTT
CASSFPTSGGDTQYF
>once|TRBV20-1|TRBJ2-7|.|13
TGCAGTGCTCCGGGGGACGGTTCCTACGAGCAGTACTTC
CSAPGDGSYEQYF
>.|TRBV20-1|TRBJ1-1|TRBD1|20
TGCAGTGCACAGCCAATCTACGGACAGGGGGTTGGCCAAATGAACACTGAAGCTTTCTTT
CSAQPIYGQGVGQMNTEAFF
>few|TRBV5-6|TRBJ2-3|TRBD2|16
TGTGCCAGCAGCAGGGCTACGGGGGGAACCACAGATACGCAGTATTTT
CASSRATGGTTDTQYF
>many|TRBV20-1|TRBJ2-7|TRBD1|15
TGCAGTGCTAGAGTCTCCGGGACAGGGAGATACGAGCAGTACTTC
CSARVSGTGRYEQYF
>.|TRBV20-1|TRBJ1-5|.|15
TGCAGTGCTAGGGCTTTAGGGAATAGCAATCAGCCCCAGCATTTT
CSARALGNSNQPQHF
>few|TRBV20-1|TRBJ1-1|.|11
TGCAGTGCTAGAAAGGACCTTGAAGCTTTCTTT
CSARKDLEAFF
>few|TRBV9|TRBJ1-1|TRBD1|15
TGTGCCAGCAGCGTAGCAGGGGGCGGGGGCACTGAAGCTTTCTTT
CASSVAGGGGTEAFF
>.|TRBV15|TRBJ2-4|TRBD1|14
TGTGCCACCAGCAGACCCACAGGGGTAAACATTCAGTACTTC
CATSRPTGVNIQYF
>.|TRBV7-7|TRBJ1-1|.|14
TGTGCCAGCAGCCCCTCCACTCCGGGGTCTGAAGCTTTCTTT
CASSPSTPGSEAFF
>.|TRBV6-1|TRBJ2-3|.|15
TGTGCCAGCAGTGGAATTGGGTCTAGCACAGATACGCAGTATTTT
CASSGIGSSTDTQYF
>.|TRBV12-3/TRBV12-4|TRBJ2-2|.|12
TGTGCCAGCAGTCGGCGAAGGGGGGAGCTGTTTTTT
CASSRRRGELFF
>.|TRBV20-1|TRBJ2-1|.|14
TGCAGTGCCGAACAGGGTGAGGGTAGGGATGAGCAGTTCTTC
CSAEQGEGRDEQFF
>few|TRBV10-3|TRBJ2-5|.|17
TGTGCCATCAGTGGGGAGGCCTACCTGGGCCTAAAGGAGACCCAGTACTTC
CAISGEAYLGLKETQYF
>few|TRBV6-1|TRBJ2-7|.|13
TGTGCCAGCATAGGGGGGAGGGGGTACGAGCAGTACTTC
CASIGGRGYEQYF
>.|TRBV20-1|TRBJ1-1|.|16
TGCAGTGCTAGAGAGTTAGGTGGCCATATGAACACTGAAGCTTTCTTT
CSARELGGHMNTEAFF
>.|TRBV6-2/TRBV6-3|TRBJ2-7|TRBD1|15
TGTGCCAGCAGCTGGACAGGGTTCGACTCCTACGAGCAGTACTTC
CASSWTGFDSYEQYF
>.|TRBV27|TRBJ1-2|TRBD1|14
TGTGCCAGCAGTTTTCAGGGGGCGAGCTATGGCTACACCTTC
CASSFQGASYGYTF
>.|TRBV4-1|TRBJ2-1|TRBD2|16
TGCGCCAGCAGCCCTCTAGCGGGGGACTCCTACAATGAGCAGTTCTTC
CASSPLAGDSYNEQFF
>many|TRBV20-1|TRBJ1-2|.|15
TGCAGTGCTAGGTGGCAAGGCGAGATTAACTATGGCTACACCTTC
CSARWQGEINYGYTF
>.|TRBV29-1|TRBJ2-5|TRBD1|13
TGCAGCGTTGGGACAGGGAGTGCGGAGACCCAGTACTTC
CSVGTGSAETQYF
>once|TRBV11-2|TRBJ2-3|.|15
TGTGCCAGCAGCTTAGCGGTCCCCGCTTCAGATACGCAGTATTTT
CASSLAVPASDTQYF
>.|TRBV5-6|TRBJ2-7|.|17
TGTGCCAGCAGCTTAATAAGATGGGGGGGACAGTCCAACGAGCAGTACTTC
CASSLIRWGGQSNEQYF
>.|TRBV20-1|TRBJ2-5|TRBD2|15
TGCAGTGCTAGAGGATCCCTAGCGGGGGGAGGGGCCCAGTACTTC
CSARGSLAGGGAQYF